Each of the 8 T cell receptor beta chains below was sequenced from the same sample in a study of blood T cell repertoires in COVID-19. Only in-frame clones appear in the TCRdb table, and some are missing; sequencing was by immunoSEQ multiplex PCR. The sample has some 200,000 clones, over 80% seen once. Sequenced sample: peripheral blood. The source of these receptors is a woman in her twenties or thirties with COVID-19, enrolled during active disease.

The chain recombines TRBV12-3 or TRBV12-4 with TRBJ2-1, with D hard to call. V lost 3 bases and J 5 bases, leaving 8 bases between the germline ends. This CDR3 region has 13 residues. The CDR3 region has the DNA TGTGCCAGCAGTTTTTTCCGGGACAATGAGCAGTTCTTC. Translating it yields CASSFFRDNEQFF.

The J gene is TRBJ1-1, the V gene TRBV19; tentative D call: TRBD1 (5 bases). V gave up 2 bases and J gave up 0 bases, with 7 bases separating them. The CDR3 is 14 amino acids. Germline CDR1 is LNHDA and CDR2 is SQIVND (reference sequence). The CDR3 DNA is TGTGCCAGTAGTATACGGGACTTGAACACTGAAGCTTTCTTT. This sequence encodes CASSIRDLNTEAFF.

The rearrangement links TRBV5-1 to TRBJ2-7; 8 positions agree with TRBD1. V dropped 2 bases and J dropped 2; count of bases not matched to a gene: 6. Germline CDR1 is SGHRS and CDR2 is YFSETQ. The CDR3 is made up of 15 amino acids. DNA of the CDR3: TGCGCCAGCAGCTTAGGACAGGGAGGTGCCTACGAGCAGTACTTC. It encodes CASSLGQGGAYEQYF.

The chain uses TRBV6-2 or TRBV6-3 and TRBJ1-5, with 9 bases aligning to TRBD1. The CDR3 runs to 16 residues. V was clipped by 2 bases and J by 6 bases; unmatched bases: 8. CDR1 is MNHEY and CDR2 is SVGEGT in the germline V gene. This CDR3 is CASSYRNRDRVQPQHF. The CDR3 nucleotides are TGTGCCAGCAGTTACCGTAATCGGGACAGGGTTCAGCCCCAGCATTTT.

The genes are TRBV12-3 or TRBV12-4 and TRBJ2-3; TRBD2 matches at 11 bases. This CDR3 comprises 13 residues. The junction had 7 bases not matched to a gene; V was cut back by 5 bases and J by 12 bases. The CDR3 loop is CASSEGLAGFQYF. The CDR3 nucleotides read TGTGCCAGCAGTGAAGGACTAGCGGGCTTTCAGTATTTT.

The chain has TRBV7-9 and TRBJ1-3, with D perhaps matching TRBD1 (6 bases). There are 15 residues in the CDR3. V lost 11 bases, J lost 2 bases, and 19 bases lay in between. Germline V lookup: CDR1 SEHNR, CDR2 FQNEAQ (reference sequence). The CDR3 nucleotides read TGTGCCGGACAGCAACCCTTGGACACTGGAAACACCATATATTTT. This encodes CAGQQPLDTGNTIYF.

V and J are TRBV6-6 and TRBJ1-1; D gene ambiguous. Trimming removed 6 bases from V and 4 bases from J, with 15 bases in between. Germline V gives CDR1 MNHNY, CDR2 SVGAGI (reference sequence). This CDR3 is 14 amino acids long. CDR3 DNA sequence: TGTGCCAGCAGGCGAAAGGCAGGTCTCACTGAAGCTTTCTTT. This gives the protein CASRRKAGLTEAFF.

The chain links TRBV30 to TRBJ2-3; the match to TRBD2 covers 7 bases. Germline V gene sequence: CDR1 GTSNPN, CDR2 SVGIG (reference sequence). The CDR3 contains 16 residues. V lost 3 bases to trimming and J lost 1 base; unmatched junction nucleotides: 10. CDR3 nucleotide sequence: TGTGCCTGGAGCCAATACCCGAGCGGGGGCACAGATACGCAGTATTTT. Translated, it gives CAWSQYPSGGTDTQYF.